This T cell receptor beta chain was documented in a study of T cells in Graves' hyperthyroidism and ophthalmopathy. Study-level points and caveats: Most clonotypes expanded in thyroid above 0.001 were likewise present in blood.

Across 18 months, stable Graves' hyperthyroidism was marked by no progression to ophthalmopathy. Thyroid ultrasound, orbital computed tomography, clinical symptoms, and serum thyroxine and TRAb underpinned diagnoses. This clonotype was found many times. Its antigen remains unidentified. The V gene lost 4 bases and the J gene lost 0 bases, with 15 bases spanning the gap. CDR1 and CDR2 (germline): MNHEY, SVGEGT. This CDR3 comprises 16 residues. Amplified regions were TCR beta CDR3 sequences from RNA transcripts. An initial round of RT-PCR targeting the TCR CDR3 relied on the HTBI primer set. One entry per CDR3 protein, called by TCRdb with MiXCR from the multiplex PCR reads. Counted here are hundreds of thousands of distinct CDR3 sequences, about 15% occurring once; the ten biggest clones make up around 14%.

This TCR was recovered from a woman younger than 35 with Graves' hyperthyroidism. Sequencing was performed on blood. The chain carries TRBV6-2 or TRBV6-3 and TRBJ1-1; a weak D match, TRBD1 (6 bases). In DNA, the CDR3 is TGTGCCAGCAGTTCGCTAGGGGGACCGGTGAACACTGAAGCTTTCTTT. The encoded protein is CASSSLGGPVNTEAFF.